This T cell receptor (beta chain) derives from a study of blood T cell repertoires in COVID-19. The overall study: Acute and convalescent COVID-19 specimens originated in the United States, Italy and Spain.

In regard to this clone: At the DNA level, this CDR3 is encoded by other sequences in the same sample as well.

Per the original data handling: Amplification with reference gene primers provided the estimates of nucleated cell counts. Sequenced by immunoSEQ multiplex PCR; TCRdb stores in-frame clones only, minus some. D and trimming come from the DNA, and the V and J calls and clone size come from that table. Of around 620,000 clones detected, around 89% appear once; the ten largest clones hold approximately 0.25%. Germline V gene lookup returns CDR1 SEHNR and CDR2 FQNEAQ (reference sequence). V was cut by 5 bases and J by 1 base, with 8 bases left in between. This CDR3 region has 13 residues. The chain couples TRBV7-9 to TRBJ1-1; possible D gene TRBD1, 6 bases. The specimen was peripheral blood. This clonotype was sampled from a woman in her late teens or twenties with acute or convalescent COVID-19. CDR3 in amino acids: CASSLQGNTEAFF. CDR3 nucleotides: TGTGCCAGCAGCCTACAGGGGAACACTGAAGCTTTCTTT.